Presented here are 27 T cell receptor beta chains from one specimen sequenced in a study of control samples from healthy donors and cancer patients. Using immunoSEQ multiplex PCR, the repertoire was profiled, and TCRdb retains in-frame clones only, with some absent. The data hold roughly 34,000 clones, with around 86% observed a single time. Sequenced material: PBMCs. These receptors all stem from a woman aged 40 to 50 with lung cancer.

The genes are TRBV6-4 and TRBJ1-1; D is unclear. V shed 3 bases and J shed 1 base, with 6 bases lying between them. CDR1 and CDR2 from the germline V gene are MRHNA and SNTAGT. The CDR3 extends over 13 amino acids. This CDR3 is CASSDKENTEAFF. CDR3 coding DNA: TGTGCCAGCAGTGATAAGGAGAACACTGAAGCTTTCTTT.

The chain recombines TRBV30 with TRBJ1-4; D is perhaps TRBD1 (5 bases). The V and J ends lost 0 bases and 4 bases respectively, with 9 bases between them. Germline values: CDR1 GTSNPN, CDR2 SVGIG (reference sequence). The CDR3 loop spans 14 amino acids. Here the CDR3 reads CAWSVRQSNEKLFF. In DNA form, the CDR3 reads TGTGCCTGGAGTGTCCGACAGAGTAATGAAAAACTGTTTTTT.

This rearrangement joins TRBV12-3 or TRBV12-4 to TRBJ2-7; D is ambiguous. The CDR3 is 11 amino acids. V lost 4 bases and J lost 9, with 10 bases in between. In DNA form, the CDR3 reads TGTGCCAGCAGTTCGGACCTGGGGCAGTACTTC. It yields the protein CASSSDLGQYF.

The genes are TRBV28 and TRBJ2-5; possible D gene TRBD1, 5 bases. Deletions cut 6 bases from V and 5 bases from J, with 16 bases between. There are 14 residues in the CDR3. Germline CDR1 reads MDHEN; CDR2 reads SYDVKM. The CDR3 here is CASRLSGYGETQYF. The CDR3 DNA is TGTGCCAGCAGGCTCTCAGGGTACGGGGAGACCCAGTACTTC.

V and J are TRBV10-3 and TRBJ2-5, with D tentatively TRBD1 (6 bases). Trimming left V 10 bases short and J 3 bases short, with 27 bases between. The CDR3 contains 17 residues. Germline-derived CDR1 and CDR2 are ENHRY and SYGVKD. The CDR3 region is CATSTGTSSPSEETQYF. CDR3 sequence (DNA): TGTGCCACAAGTACCGGGACATCCTCTCCCTCCGAAGAGACCCAGTACTTC.

The rearrangement links TRBV2 to TRBJ1-1, with D tentatively TRBD1 (5 bases). V was cut by 8 bases and J by 2 bases, with 15 bases left in between. The V gene's germline CDR1 is SNHLY and CDR2 FYNNEI. The CDR3 has 14 residues. The CDR3 nucleotides are TGTGCCAGCCTAGCAGGGCGAATTAACACTGAAGCTTTCTTT. It yields the protein CASLAGRINTEAFF.

V and J are TRBV3-1 (or the pseudogene TRBV3-2) and TRBJ2-1; 9 nucleotides agree with TRBD2. J gave up 7 bases and V 1 base, and 5 bases lay outside the gene matches. CDR1 and CDR2 (germline): LGHDT, YNNKEL (reference sequence). The CDR3 is 15 amino acids. In nucleotides, the CDR3 is TGTGCCAGCAGCCAAGTCGGGACTAGCCAGAATGAGCAGTTCTTC. Translated: CASSQVGTSQNEQFF.

This clone was counted only a few times. The chain couples TRBV9 to TRBJ1-3; possibly TRBD1 for D (6 bases). Deletions cut 6 bases from V and 1 base from J, with 11 bases between. CDR1 and CDR2 from the germline V gene are SGDLS and YYNGEE. This CDR3 has 14 amino acids. As DNA, the CDR3 is TGTGCCAGCAATCAAGGGGGTTCTGGAAACACCATATATTTT. Translated, it gives CASNQGGSGNTIYF.

V and J are TRBV2 and TRBJ1-2; D perhaps matches TRBD1 (5 bases). CDR1 SNHLY and CDR2 FYNNEI come from the germline V gene. The CDR3 has 15 residues. With 6 bases removed from V and 4 bases from J, the gap between germline ends came to 18 bases. DNA for the CDR3: TGTGCCAGCAGATCGCGGGGCGCCGGCGCCTATGGCTACACCTTC. This translates into CASRSRGAGAYGYTF.

The chain joins TRBV3-1 (or the pseudogene TRBV3-2) to TRBJ1-4; a possible D gene is TRBD1 (6 bases). Deletions cut 4 bases from V and 3 bases from J, with 15 bases between. Looked up from germline, CDR1 is LGHDT and CDR2 is YNNKEL (reference sequence). The CDR3 has 16 amino acids. The CDR3 loop reads CASSRVGAQANEKLFF. The DNA of the CDR3 is TGTGCCAGCAGCCGGGTGGGGGCGCAGGCTAATGAAAAACTGTTTTTT.

This clone was observed a single time. The chain combines TRBV7-2 with TRBJ2-1; D is unclear. Trimming took off 3 bases at V and 8 bases at J, with 11 bases between the two ends. This CDR3 contains 13 residues. The germline CDR1 and CDR2 sequences are SGHTA and FQGNSA. CDR3 DNA sequence: TGTGCCAGCAGCTTGGGCAGAAACGATGAGCAGTTCTTC. The encoded protein is CASSLGRNDEQFF. The variable domain in full, with the rest retrieved from reference TRBV7-2 and TRBJ2-1, is GAGVSQSPSNKVTEKGKDVELRCDPISGHTALYWYRQSLGQGLEFLIYFQGNSAPDKSGLPSDRFSAERTGGSVSTLTIQRTQQEDSAVYLCASSLGRNDEQFFGPGTRLTVL.

The table lists this clone with a count of one. The chain employs TRBV7-8 and TRBJ2-7; 7 bases fit TRBD2. Per germline, CDR1 SGHVS and CDR2 FQNEAQ. Trimming cost V 0 bases and J 0 bases; bases outside gene matches: 2. This CDR3 spans 15 amino acids. Here the CDR3 DNA reads TGTGCCAGCAGCTTAGCCGGGGGGACCTCCTACGAGCAGTACTTC. Protein sequence: CASSLAGGTSYEQYF.

On this clone: Distinct nucleotide sequences in the sample also encode this CDR3. This chain connects TRBV18 to TRBJ1-6, with a weak D call TRBD1 (5 bases). V lost 3 bases to trimming and J lost 6 bases, with 6 bases between them. The CDR3 runs 13 residues. CDR1 KGHSH and CDR2 LQKENI come from the germline V gene. In DNA, the CDR3 is TGTGCCAGCTCACCCGGGACTAATTCACCCCTCCACTTT. It specifies CASSPGTNSPLHF.

This chain joins TRBV5-1 and TRBJ2-2; 9 nucleotides align to TRBD2. The CDR3 is 16 residues long. Germline loops: CDR1 SGHRS, CDR2 YFSETQ. Losses at the gene ends were 0 bases for V and 7 bases for J; bases not matched to a gene: 7. The CDR3 coding sequence is TGCGCCAGCAGCTTGGGGCTAGCGGGGAAGGACGGGGAGCTGTTTTTT. Amino acids: CASSLGLAGKDGELFF.

This chain uses TRBV27 with TRBJ1-1; no clear D. Germline V gene data show CDR1 as MNHEY and CDR2 as SMNVEV (reference sequence). The CDR3 length is 15 residues. Trimming took 0 bases from V and 1 from J, leaving 9 bases between them. In DNA, the CDR3 is TGTGCCAGCAGTTTATCGCGGAGACCGAACACTGAAGCTTTCTTT. Its translation is CASSLSRRPNTEAFF.

The chain is built from TRBV10-2 and TRBJ2-1; 14 bases align to TRBD2. The CDR3 runs to 15 residues. Germline-derived CDR1 and CDR2 are WSHSY and SAAADI. Unmatched junction bases numbered 6, after V lost 5 bases and J lost 9 bases. Here the CDR3 reads CASSPGLAGVVEQFF. The CDR3 bases are TGCGCCAGCAGTCCGGGACTAGCGGGGGTAGTTGAGCAGTTCTTC.

This sequence joins TRBV6-6 and TRBJ2-3; no clear D. Germline values: CDR1 MNHNY, CDR2 SVGAGI (reference sequence). Trimming stripped 4 bases from V and 2 bases from J, with 10 bases between. The CDR3 length is 14 residues. CDR3 protein: CASSSVEHTDTQYF. The CDR3 DNA reads TGTGCCAGCAGTTCCGTAGAGCACACAGATACGCAGTATTTT.

The rearrangement links TRBV3-1 (or the pseudogene TRBV3-2) to TRBJ1-4, with D possibly TRBD1 on 5 matching bases. This CDR3 is built from 16 residues. Trimming removed 1 base at V and 5 bases at J, with 14 bases between. Germline V gives CDR1 LGHDT, CDR2 YNNKEL (reference sequence). DNA of the CDR3: TGTGCCAGCAGCCAAGGGATCGGGGACGGAAATGAAAAACTGTTTTTT. Translating gives CASSQGIGDGNEKLFF.

The V gene is TRBV5-1, the J gene TRBJ2-1, with TRBD1 identical over 8 bases. This CDR3 is 15 amino acids long. V was clipped by 4 bases and J by 7 bases; unmatched bases: 10. Germline V gene sequence: CDR1 SGHRS, CDR2 YFSETQ. This CDR3 reads CASSMTGVGVNEQFF. CDR3 coding DNA: TGCGCCAGCAGCATGACAGGGGTAGGAGTTAATGAGCAGTTCTTC.

The chain is built from TRBV28 and TRBJ2-7, with 9 bases matching TRBD1. Germline trimming cut 5 bases from V and 3 bases from J; bases unmatched to any gene: 5. CDR1 and CDR2 (germline): MDHEN, SYDVKM. This CDR3 is 14 amino acids long. The CDR3 reads CASSLTGQGYEQYF. CDR3 DNA: TGTGCCAGCAGTCTCACGGGACAGGGCTACGAGCAGTACTTC. The full variable domain, its missing parts supplied by reference TRBV28 and TRBJ2-7, is DVKVTQSSRYLVKRTGEKVFLECVQDMDHENMFWYRQDPGLGLRLIYFSYDVKMKEKGDIPEGYSVSREKKERFSLILESASTNQTSMYLCASSLTGQGYEQYFGPGTRLTVT.

The rearrangement links TRBV3-1 (or the pseudogene TRBV3-2) to TRBJ1-2; the D gene is possibly TRBD1 (5 bases). This CDR3 comprises 16 residues. V gave up 0 bases and J gave up 1 base, with 12 bases separating them. CDR1 and CDR2 (germline): LGHDT, YNNKEL (reference sequence). The chain's CDR3 is CASSQDGQGFNYGYTF. The DNA for the CDR3 is TGTGCCAGCAGCCAAGATGGTCAGGGATTTAACTATGGCTACACCTTC.

The J gene is TRBJ2-7, the V gene TRBV4-2, with 7 bases fitting TRBD1. Germline V CDR1 and CDR2: LGHNA, YNFKEQ. Losses at the gene ends were 1 base for V and 3 bases for J; bases not matched to a gene: 3. The CDR3 extends over 14 amino acids. CDR3 DNA sequence: TGTGCCAGCAGCCAAGGAGGGGGCGTCTACGAGCAGTACTTC. It translates to CASSQGGGVYEQYF.

This clone has a single count. The rearrangement joins TRBV4-2 to TRBJ2-7, with TRBD1 as a possible D gene (6 bases). The CDR3 runs 14 residues. V was pared by 3 bases and J by 6 bases, with 15 bases between. Germline-derived CDR1 and CDR2 are LGHNA and YNFKEQ. The DNA for the CDR3 is TGTGCCAGCAGCCATAATAAGGAGACAGGCGAGCAGTACTTC. Translation: CASSHNKETGEQYF.

The V and J genes are TRBV11-2 and TRBJ2-3; D unresolved. This CDR3 has 15 residues. Germline CDR1 is SGHAT and CDR2 is FQNNGV. V was shortened by 5 bases and J by 2 bases, with 14 bases between the two germline ends. The CDR3 sequence is CASSPRTGHTDTQYF. The CDR3 DNA sequence: TGTGCCAGCAGCCCACGGACGGGCCACACAGATACGCAGTATTTT.

The CDR3 DNA is TGTGCCAGCAGTTATCCAGGGATGGAGACCCAGTACTTC. This gives the protein CASSYPGMETQYF. The V call is TRBV6-2 or TRBV6-3, the J call TRBJ2-5; D possibly corresponds to TRBD1 (5 bases). V dropped 3 bases and J dropped 5 bases, with 10 bases sitting between them. Germline V CDR1 and CDR2: MNHEY, SVGEGT. The CDR3 has 13 amino acids.

This chain joins TRBV19 and TRBJ1-2; possible D gene TRBD1, 5 bases. The V and J ends lost 11 bases and 7 bases respectively, with 20 bases between them. Germline V gene lookup returns CDR1 LNHDA and CDR2 SQIVND (reference sequence). The CDR3 extends over 13 amino acids. Here the CDR3 DNA reads TGTGCCGCATATTGGGGCGGAGGCTCTGGCTACACCTTC. Its translation is CAAYWGGGSGYTF.

The chain uses TRBV5-1 and TRBJ2-2, with a tentative D call TRBD1 (6 bases). Germline V gene data show CDR1 as SGHRS and CDR2 as YFSETQ. The length of the CDR3 is 14 residues. Trimming removed 4 bases from V and 2 bases from J, with 9 bases in between. CDR3 sequence (DNA): TGCGCCAGCAGCCGGACAGTCAACACCGGGGAGCTGTTTTTT. Translated, it gives CASSRTVNTGELFF.